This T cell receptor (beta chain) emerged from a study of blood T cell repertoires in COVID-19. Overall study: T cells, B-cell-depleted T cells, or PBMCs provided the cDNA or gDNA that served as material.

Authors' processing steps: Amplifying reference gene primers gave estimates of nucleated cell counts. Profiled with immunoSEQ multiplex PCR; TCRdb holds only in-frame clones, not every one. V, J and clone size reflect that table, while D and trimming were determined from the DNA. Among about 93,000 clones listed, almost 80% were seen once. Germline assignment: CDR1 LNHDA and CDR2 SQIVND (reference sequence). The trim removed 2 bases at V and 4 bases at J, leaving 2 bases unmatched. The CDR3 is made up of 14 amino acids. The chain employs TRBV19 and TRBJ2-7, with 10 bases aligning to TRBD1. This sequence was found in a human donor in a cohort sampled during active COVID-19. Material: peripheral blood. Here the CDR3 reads CASSIRDRGYEQYF. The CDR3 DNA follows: TGTGCCAGTAGTATAAGGGACAGGGGATACGAGCAGTACTTC.